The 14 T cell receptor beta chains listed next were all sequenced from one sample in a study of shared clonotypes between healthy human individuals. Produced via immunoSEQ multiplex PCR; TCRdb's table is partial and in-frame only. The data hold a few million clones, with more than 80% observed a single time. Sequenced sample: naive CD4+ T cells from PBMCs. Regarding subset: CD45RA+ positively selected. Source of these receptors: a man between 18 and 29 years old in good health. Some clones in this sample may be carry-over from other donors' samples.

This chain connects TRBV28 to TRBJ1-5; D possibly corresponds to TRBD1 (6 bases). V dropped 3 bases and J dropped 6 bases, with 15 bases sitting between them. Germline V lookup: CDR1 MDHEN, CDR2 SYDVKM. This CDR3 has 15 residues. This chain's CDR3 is CASSLEGEVTQPQHF. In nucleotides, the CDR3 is TGTGCCAGCAGTTTGGAGGGGGAGGTAACTCAGCCCCAGCATTTT.

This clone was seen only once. CDR3: CASSSGPGVDEQFF. The CDR3 nucleotides are TGTGCCAGCAGCTCGGGGCCTGGGGTCGATGAGCAGTTCTTC. The chain carries TRBV7-2 and TRBJ2-1; D may correspond to TRBD1 or TRBD2 (5 bases each). Germline values: CDR1 SGHTA, CDR2 FQGNSA. The CDR3 has 14 amino acids. Trimming took 4 bases from V and 8 from J, leaving 15 bases between them.

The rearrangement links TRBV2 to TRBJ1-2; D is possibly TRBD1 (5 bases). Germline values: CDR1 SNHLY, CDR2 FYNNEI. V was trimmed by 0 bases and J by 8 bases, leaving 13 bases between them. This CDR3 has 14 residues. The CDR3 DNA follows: TGTGCCAGCAGTGAAGCTCGGGGGGTTTACGGCTACACCTTC. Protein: CASSEARGVYGYTF.

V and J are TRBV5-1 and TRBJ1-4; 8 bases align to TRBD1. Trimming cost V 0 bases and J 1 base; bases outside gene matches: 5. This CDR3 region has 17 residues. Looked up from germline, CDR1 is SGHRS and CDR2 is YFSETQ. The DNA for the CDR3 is TGCGCCAGCAGCTTGGGGGCAGGGGGCAGAACTAATGAAAAACTGTTTTTT. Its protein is CASSLGAGGRTNEKLFF.

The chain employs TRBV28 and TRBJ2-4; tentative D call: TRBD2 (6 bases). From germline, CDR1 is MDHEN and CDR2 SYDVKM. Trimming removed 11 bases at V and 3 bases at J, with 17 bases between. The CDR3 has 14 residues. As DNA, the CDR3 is TGTGCCGGGAGGCGGGCAGGAGACAAAAACATTCAGTACTTC. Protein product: CAGRRAGDKNIQYF. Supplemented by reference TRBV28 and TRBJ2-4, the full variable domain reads DVKVTQSSRYLVKRTGEKVFLECVQDMDHENMFWYRQDPGLGLRLIYFSYDVKMKEKGDIPEGYSVSREKKERFSLILESASTNQTSMYLCAGRRAGDKNIQYFGAGTRLSVL.

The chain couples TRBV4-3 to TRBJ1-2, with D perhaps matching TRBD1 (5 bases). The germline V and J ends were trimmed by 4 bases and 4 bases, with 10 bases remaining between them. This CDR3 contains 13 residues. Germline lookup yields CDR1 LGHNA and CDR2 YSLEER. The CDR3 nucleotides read TGCGCCAGCAGCCCGACAGCCTCCTATGGCTACACCTTC. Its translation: CASSPTASYGYTF.

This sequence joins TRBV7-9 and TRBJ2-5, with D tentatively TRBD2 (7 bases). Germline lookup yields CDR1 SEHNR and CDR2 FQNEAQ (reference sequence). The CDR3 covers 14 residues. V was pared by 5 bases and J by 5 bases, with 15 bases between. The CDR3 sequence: CASSLMGGHETQYF. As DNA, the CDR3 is TGTGCCAGCAGCCTCATGGGGGGGCACGAGACCCAGTACTTC.

The CDR3 region has the DNA TGTGCCAGCAGCCCAACTATAAGCGCGTCTCCTAGCACAGATACGCAGTATTTT. This encodes CASSPTISASPSTDTQYF. This chain uses TRBV9 with TRBJ2-3; D gene ambiguous. Germline-derived CDR1 and CDR2 are SGDLS and YYNGEE. Trimming stripped 4 bases from V and 0 bases from J, with 21 bases between. There are 18 residues in the CDR3.

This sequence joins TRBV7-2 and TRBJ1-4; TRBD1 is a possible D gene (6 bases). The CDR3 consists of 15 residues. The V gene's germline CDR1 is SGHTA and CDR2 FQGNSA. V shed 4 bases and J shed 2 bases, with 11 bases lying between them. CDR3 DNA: TGTGCCAGCAGCTCGTACAGGGAGACTAATGAAAAACTGTTTTTT. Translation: CASSSYRETNEKLFF.

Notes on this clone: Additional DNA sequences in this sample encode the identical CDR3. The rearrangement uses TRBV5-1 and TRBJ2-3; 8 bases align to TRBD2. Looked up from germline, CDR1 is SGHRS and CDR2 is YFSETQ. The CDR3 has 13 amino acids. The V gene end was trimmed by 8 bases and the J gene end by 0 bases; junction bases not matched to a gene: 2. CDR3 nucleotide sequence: TGCGCCAGTAGCGGGACTAGCACAGATACGCAGTATTTT. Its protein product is CASSGTSTDTQYF.

The DNA for the CDR3 is TGTGCCAGCAGCCCCTCCGCCAGGATTACTGAGCAGTTCTTC. Residues: CASSPSARITEQFF. The chain employs TRBV7-2 and TRBJ2-1; no clear D. V was clipped by 5 bases and J by 9 bases, with 17 bases between them. The CDR3 is made up of 14 amino acids. The germline V gene has CDR1 SGHTA and CDR2 FQGNSA.

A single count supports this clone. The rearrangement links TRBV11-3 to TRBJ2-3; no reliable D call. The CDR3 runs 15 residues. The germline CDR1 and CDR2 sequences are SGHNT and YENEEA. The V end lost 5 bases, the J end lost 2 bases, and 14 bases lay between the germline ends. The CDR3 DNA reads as TGTGCCAGCAGCCCAATGCCCTGGCCCACAGATACGCAGTATTTT. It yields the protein CASSPMPWPTDTQYF.

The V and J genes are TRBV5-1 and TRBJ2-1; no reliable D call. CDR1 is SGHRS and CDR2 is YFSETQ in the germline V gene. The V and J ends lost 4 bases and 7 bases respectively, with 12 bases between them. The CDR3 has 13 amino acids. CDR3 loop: CASSRDRQNEQFF. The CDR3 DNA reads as TGCGCCAGCAGCCGCGATCGGCAAAATGAGCAGTTCTTC.

As DNA, the CDR3 is TGTGCCAGCAGCTTAGACAGGGCGGGGGAGACCCAGTACTTC. Protein sequence: CASSLDRAGETQYF. The chain joins TRBV7-9 to TRBJ2-5, with D perhaps given as TRBD1 or TRBD2 (6 bases each). Trimming took 1 base from V and 5 from J, leaving 11 bases between them. The CDR3 loop spans 14 amino acids. Per germline, CDR1 SEHNR and CDR2 FQNEAQ (reference sequence).